This T cell receptor (beta chain) was recorded in a study of cytomegalovirus exposure and HLA in healthy donors. There are a few counts of this clone. What it recognizes is unknown. Study results and limitations: Immune exposure information comprised only CMV serostatus. An analysis that was carried out later associated 15,000 to 20,000 TCR beta sequences with HLA alleles at 0.05 false discovery rate. Rarity characterized most TCR sequences, yet some public TCRs appeared in many donors. When a later analysis was performed, an Asian-associated ancestry cluster reportedly had fewer N-insertions than the roughly 700-donor mean.

Germline assignment: CDR1 MDHEN and CDR2 SYDVKM. V lost 5 bases and J lost 5, with 16 bases in between. This CDR3 contains 15 residues. PCR was performed using 60 Vbeta and 13 Jbeta primers. The method was immunoSEQ multiplex PCR; TCRdb's version includes in-frame clones alone and lacks a portion of them. The repertoire has over 110,000 clones, more than 75% of them found once; the top ten carry about 3%. The specimen sequenced was PBMCs. The source of this sequence is a female donor in good health and CMV-seronegative. The chain employs TRBV28 and TRBJ2-1, with D tentatively TRBD2 (6 bases). CDR3 in DNA: TGTGCCAGCAGTGCGCGGGGTCCTCACCACAATGAGCAGTTCTTC. Its protein is CASSARGPHHNEQFF.